The 30 T cell receptor beta chains reported below all come from one sample, sequenced in a study of blood T cell repertoires in COVID-19. Repertoires were generated with immunoSEQ multiplex PCR, while TCRdb's copy carries only in-frame clones and drops some. The sample records 270,000 or so clones, roughly 84% being singletons. The sequencing sample was made of PBMCs or T cells enriched from blood (not recorded which). The receptor source for this set is a man aged 45-60 years who had recovered from COVID-19.

This chain links TRBV14 with TRBJ2-5; maybe TRBD2 (6 bases). Germline CDR1 reads SGHDN; CDR2 reads FVKESK. The CDR3 extends over 14 amino acids. Trimming stripped 1 base from V and 1 base from J, with 7 bases between. For the CDR3, the DNA is TGTGCCAGCAGCCAAGTTAGCGGCCAAGAGACCCAGTACTTC. It specifies CASSQVSGQETQYF.

V and J are TRBV5-4 and TRBJ2-2, with 13 positions matching TRBD2. CDR1 is SGHNT and CDR2 is YYREEE in the germline V gene (reference sequence). The CDR3 spans 16 residues. The junction had 6 bases not matched to a gene; V was cut back by 5 bases and J by 5 bases. CDR3 sequence: CASSSGLAGATGELFF. CDR3 nucleotides: TGTGCCAGCAGTTCCGGACTAGCGGGAGCTACCGGGGAGCTGTTTTTT.

A few counts support this clone. V gene TRBV6-5 combines with J gene TRBJ2-2; TRBD1 aligns across 9 bases. Germline V gives CDR1 MNHEY, CDR2 SVGAGI. The CDR3 length is 15 residues. V lost 7 bases to trimming and J lost 2 bases; unmatched junction nucleotides: 5. As DNA, the CDR3 is TGTGCCAGCACCCGACAGGGGGAAAACACCGGGGAGCTGTTTTTT. Protein sequence: CASTRQGENTGELFF.

The rearrangement uses TRBV9 and TRBJ2-7; 7 bases line up with TRBD2. This CDR3 is built from 16 residues. Germline assignment: CDR1 SGDLS and CDR2 YYNGEE. J lost 3 bases, V lost 0 bases, and 9 bases had no gene match. The CDR3 DNA reads TGTGCCAGCAGCGTAGGAGTTGGCGGGAGCCTCTACGAGCAGTACTTC. Amino acids: CASSVGVGGSLYEQYF.

The genes are TRBV29-1 and TRBJ2-1, with 13 bases identical to TRBD2. CDR1 is SQVTM, CDR2 ANQGSEA, per germline. The CDR3 length is 19 residues. Trimming removed 3 bases from V and 0 bases from J; junction bases left unmatched: 11. The CDR3 DNA is TGCAGCGTTGAGGGTTGGGGACTAGCGGGACAGAGCTCCTACAATGAGCAGTTCTTC. Translating it yields CSVEGWGLAGQSSYNEQFF.

The chain has TRBV19 and TRBJ2-2, with a weak D call TRBD1 (5 bases). The germline CDR1 and CDR2 sequences are LNHDA and SQIVND (reference sequence). With 7 bases removed from V and 6 bases from J, the gap between germline ends came to 15 bases. The length of the CDR3 is 14 residues. The CDR3 spells CASNKKGWAGELFF. The CDR3 DNA follows: TGTGCCAGTAATAAGAAGGGGTGGGCCGGGGAGCTGTTTTTT.

J is TRBJ2-5 and V is TRBV5-1; a weak D match, TRBD2 (6 bases). Between the trimmed V and J ends, which lost 7 bases and 5 bases, there was a span of 15 bases. The CDR3 extends over 13 amino acids. In germline, CDR1 is SGHRS, CDR2 YFSETQ. The chain's CDR3 is CASGDRETETQYF. DNA of the CDR3: TGCGCCAGCGGAGACCGGGAGACGGAGACCCAGTACTTC.

This clone was seen only once. The chain recombines TRBV18 with TRBJ2-1; D not resolved. Germline-derived CDR1 and CDR2 are KGHSH and LQKENI. This CDR3 has 13 amino acids. V was clipped by 2 bases and J by 5 bases, with 7 bases between them. The CDR3 region is CASSPWPHNEQFF. For the CDR3, the DNA is TGTGCCAGCTCACCATGGCCCCACAATGAGCAGTTCTTC.

The chain recombines TRBV5-4 with TRBJ1-4, with 9 bases identical to TRBD1. J was trimmed by 7 bases and V by 4 bases; bases with no gene match: 11. The CDR3 totals 16 residues. In germline, CDR1 is SGHNT, CDR2 YYREEE (reference sequence). In DNA form, the CDR3 reads TGTGCCAGCAGCGTCCCGGGACAGGGTCGAGCTGAAAAACTGTTTTTT. Protein: CASSVPGQGRAEKLFF.

This sequence joins TRBV6-2 or TRBV6-3 and TRBJ2-7; the match to TRBD2 covers 14 bases. CDR3 length equals 18 residues. Germline values: CDR1 MNHEY, CDR2 SVGEGT. Trimming at V came to 6 bases and at J to 1 base, leaving 11 bases not matched to a gene. The DNA for the CDR3 is TGTGCCAGCAGCCTTCCCGGGACTAGCGGGAGAGGATCCTACGAGCAGTACTTC. Encoded protein: CASSLPGTSGRGSYEQYF.

The rearrangement joins TRBV28 to TRBJ2-5; tentatively, D is TRBD1 (6 bases). Trimming shortened V by 4 bases and J by 3 bases, and 12 bases separated the two germline ends. Germline CDR1 MDHEN, CDR2 SYDVKM. The CDR3 spans 14 residues. The CDR3, as DNA: TGTGCCAGCAGTTCCGGACAGCAAAAAGAGACCCAGTACTTC. Translation gives CASSSGQQKETQYF.

This clone was seen more than once but under ten times. The chain joins TRBV21-1 to TRBJ1-5; TRBD1 is taken as the D call from the table, unchecked against the DNA. TRBV21-1 is noted as a pseudogene. The CDR3 contains 17 residues. CDR3: CASRYSDILNSNQPQHF. The CDR3 DNA reads as TGTGCCAGCAGGTACTCGGACATCCTGAATAGCAATCAGCCCCAGCATTTT.

J is TRBJ1-2 and V is TRBV5-5, with TRBD1 as a possible D gene (5 bases). Germline V gene lookup returns CDR1 SGHKS and CDR2 YYEKEE (reference sequence). V was clipped by 6 bases and J by 0 bases, with 12 bases between them. This CDR3 region has 14 residues. CDR3 amino acids: CASIPTASNYGYTF. CDR3 bases: TGTGCCAGCATCCCGACAGCCTCTAACTATGGCTACACCTTC.

The genes are TRBV10-3 and TRBJ2-1; TRBD1 might be the D (6 bases). The CDR3 runs 14 residues. V lost 10 bases to trimming and J lost 2 bases, with 15 bases between them. Germline V CDR1 and CDR2: ENHRY, SYGVKD. CDR3 sequence reads: CASNPGHAYNEQFF. Written as DNA, the CDR3 is TGTGCCAGTAACCCGGGACATGCCTACAATGAGCAGTTCTTC.

This clone was seen once. V and J are TRBV9 and TRBJ2-7; 7 nucleotides match TRBD2. Germline values: CDR1 SGDLS, CDR2 YYNGEE. V lost 4 bases, J lost 0 bases, and 7 bases stayed unmatched. There are 15 residues in the CDR3. The CDR3 DNA is TGTGCCAGCAGCCCTTCATCTAGCGGCTCCTACGAGCAGTACTTC. It translates to CASSPSSSGSYEQYF.

This clone came up a few times. The chain joins TRBV28 to TRBJ2-3; a weak D match, TRBD2 (6 bases). There are 15 residues in the CDR3. CDR1 is MDHEN and CDR2 is SYDVKM in the germline V gene. The V end lost 7 bases, the J end lost 1 base, and 15 bases lay between the germline ends. CDR3 nucleotide sequence: TGTGCCAGCATCGTTCGGGGGTCGGGCACAGATACGCAGTATTTT. It translates to CASIVRGSGTDTQYF.

The gene calls are TRBV2 and TRBJ1-2; 7 positions agree with TRBD1. In germline, CDR1 is SNHLY, CDR2 FYNNEI. The CDR3 spans 13 residues. Trimming cost V 7 bases and J 7 bases; bases outside gene matches: 9. The CDR3 nucleotides are TGTGCCAGCACCCTACAGGGGAGGATTGGCTACACCTTC. The encoded protein is CASTLQGRIGYTF.

The V call is TRBV19, the J call TRBJ2-7; 8 bases agree with TRBD1. V gave up 5 bases and J gave up 0 bases; unmatched junction bases: 3. The V gene's germline CDR1 is LNHDA and CDR2 SQIVND (reference sequence). The CDR3 has 14 amino acids. CDR3 coding DNA: TGTGCCAGTAGTGCCACAGGGGGCTCCTACGAGCAGTACTTC. Amino acids: CASSATGGSYEQYF. Drawing the rest from reference TRBV19 and TRBJ2-7, the complete variable domain is DGGITQSPKYLFRKEGQNVTLSCEQNLNHDAMYWYRQDPGQGLRLIYYSQIVNDFQKGDIAEGYSVSREKKESFPLTVTSAQKNPTAFYLCASSATGGSYEQYFGPGTRLTVT.

The V call is TRBV4-3, the J call TRBJ2-1, with D unresolved. V lost 0 bases and J 0 bases, leaving 9 bases between the germline ends. There are 16 residues in the CDR3. Germline V CDR1 and CDR2: LGHNA, YSLEER. CDR3 sequence: CASSQESRNSYNEQFF. The DNA for the CDR3 is TGCGCCAGCAGCCAAGAATCGAGGAACTCCTACAATGAGCAGTTCTTC.

The V call is TRBV11-3, the J call TRBJ2-1, with 13 bases matching TRBD2. The ends lost 9 bases at V and 10 bases at J; junction bases unmatched: 6. This CDR3 spans 13 amino acids. Germline values: CDR1 SGHNT, CDR2 YENEEA. This CDR3 is CASRTSGGGEQFF. CDR3 nucleotide sequence: TGTGCCAGTAGGACTAGCGGGGGAGGAGAGCAGTTCTTC.

The chain uses TRBV5-1 and TRBJ2-7; 8 bases line up with TRBD2. This CDR3 region has 16 residues. Losses at the gene ends were 3 bases for V and 2 bases for J; bases not matched to a gene: 10. Looked up from germline, CDR1 is SGHRS and CDR2 is YFSETQ. CDR3 sequence (DNA): TGCGCCAGCAGCTCCATCGTTAGCGGGACTCCCTACGAGCAGTACTTC. It encodes CASSSIVSGTPYEQYF.

This chain links TRBV7-6 with TRBJ1-6, with 8 bases lining up with TRBD1. V lost 4 bases, J lost 10 bases, and 9 bases stayed unmatched. This CDR3 comprises 15 residues. Germline V CDR1 and CDR2: SGHVS, FNYEAQ. The CDR3 protein is CASSSHQGANSPLHF. As DNA, the CDR3 is TGTGCCAGCAGCTCACACCAGGGGGCGAACTCACCCCTCCACTTT.

The V call is TRBV5-4, the J call TRBJ1-2; TRBD1 matches 8 bases. Germline CDR1 SGHNT, CDR2 YYREEE (reference sequence). This CDR3 contains 16 residues. V shed 0 bases, J shed 0 bases, and the junction held 4 bases outside the gene matches. CDR3 nucleotide sequence: TGTGCCAGCAGCTTGGGTCCAGGGGGCACTAACTATGGCTACACCTTC. Amino acid sequence: CASSLGPGGTNYGYTF.

The V call is TRBV27, the J call TRBJ1-2, with 12 bases that match TRBD1. The length of the CDR3 is 13 residues. Germline CDR1 MNHEY, CDR2 SMNVEV (reference sequence). Trimming took 5 bases from V and 7 from J; bases not matched to a gene: 2. CDR3: CASSGGQGAGYTF. Written as DNA, the CDR3 is TGTGCCAGCAGTGGGGGACAGGGGGCTGGCTACACCTTC.

This clone was seen a single time. Written as DNA, the CDR3 is TGTGCCAGCAGCCAAGCCAGGGGGGCCTCTGGAAACACCATATATTTT. It is translated as CASSQARGASGNTIYF. The V gene is TRBV3-1 (or the pseudogene TRBV3-2), the J gene TRBJ1-3, with 7 bases lining up with TRBD1. There are 16 residues in the CDR3. Trimming cost V 1 base and J 0 bases; bases outside gene matches: 3. The germline CDR1 and CDR2 sequences are LGHDT and YNNKEL (reference sequence).

The V call is TRBV7-2, the J call TRBJ2-1; 9 bases map to TRBD2. J gave up 8 bases and V 3 bases, and 14 bases lay outside the gene matches. The CDR3 extends over 17 amino acids. The V gene's germline CDR1 is SGHTA and CDR2 FQGNSA. The CDR3 bases are TGTGCCAGCAGCTTCCGACTAGCGGTGGTGGGGGTAGATGAGCAGTTCTTC. Its protein is CASSFRLAVVGVDEQFF. The variable domain in full, with the rest retrieved from reference TRBV7-2 and TRBJ2-1, is GAGVSQSPSNKVTEKGKDVELRCDPISGHTALYWYRQSLGQGLEFLIYFQGNSAPDKSGLPSDRFSAERTGGSVSTLTIQRTQQEDSAVYLCASSFRLAVVGVDEQFFGPGTRLTVL.

The V call is TRBV30, the J call TRBJ1-2; D gene unclear. Trimming shortened V by 2 bases and J by 4 bases, and 8 bases separated the two germline ends. This CDR3 spans 12 amino acids. Germline V gene data show CDR1 as GTSNPN and CDR2 as SVGIG (reference sequence). CDR3 residues: CAWSPRGYGYTF. The CDR3 DNA is TGTGCCTGGAGTCCCCGGGGCTATGGCTACACCTTC.

V and J are TRBV5-1 and TRBJ2-4; 8 bases match TRBD1. This CDR3 has 15 residues. The germline gives CDR1 SGHRS, CDR2 YFSETQ. V shed 4 bases, J shed 5 bases, and the junction held 8 bases outside the gene matches. The chain's CDR3 is CASSRIQGVQNIQYF. In DNA, the CDR3 is TGCGCCAGCAGCAGGATACAGGGGGTGCAAAACATTCAGTACTTC.

The chain uses TRBV4-1 and TRBJ2-5, with D maybe TRBD2 (5 bases). Germline V CDR1 and CDR2: MGHRA, YSYEKL. The CDR3 length is 16 residues. V dropped 1 base and J dropped 0 bases, with 12 bases sitting between them. The CDR3 coding sequence is TGCGCCAGCAGCCAAGTACGGTCGCGGGACCAAGAGACCCAGTACTTC. Protein sequence: CASSQVRSRDQETQYF.

The chain is built from TRBV5-4 and TRBJ2-3; TRBD2 aligns across 9 bases. Germline assignment: CDR1 SGHNT and CDR2 YYREEE (reference sequence). Unmatched junction bases numbered 10, after V lost 4 bases and J lost 1 base. The CDR3 contains 17 residues. CDR3 sequence (DNA): TGTGCCAGCAGCGTAAGTCTAGCGGGGACAGGCACAGATACGCAGTATTTT. Its protein is CASSVSLAGTGTDTQYF.